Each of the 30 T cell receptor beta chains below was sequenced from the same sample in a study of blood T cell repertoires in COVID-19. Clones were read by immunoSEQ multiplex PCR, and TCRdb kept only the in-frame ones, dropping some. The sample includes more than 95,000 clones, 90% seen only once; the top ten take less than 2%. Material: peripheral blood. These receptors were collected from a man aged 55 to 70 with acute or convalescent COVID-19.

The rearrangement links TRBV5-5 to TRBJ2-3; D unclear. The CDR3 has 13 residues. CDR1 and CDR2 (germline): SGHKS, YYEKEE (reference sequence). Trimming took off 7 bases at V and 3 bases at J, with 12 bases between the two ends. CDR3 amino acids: CASRLLQTDTQYF. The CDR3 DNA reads TGTGCCAGCCGACTGCTGCAAACAGATACGCAGTATTTT.

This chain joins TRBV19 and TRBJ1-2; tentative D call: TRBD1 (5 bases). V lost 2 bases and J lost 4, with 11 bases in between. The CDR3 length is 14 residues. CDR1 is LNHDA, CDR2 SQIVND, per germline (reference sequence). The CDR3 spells CASSILEGVYGYTF. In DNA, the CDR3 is TGTGCCAGTAGTATACTAGAAGGGGTCTATGGCTACACCTTC.

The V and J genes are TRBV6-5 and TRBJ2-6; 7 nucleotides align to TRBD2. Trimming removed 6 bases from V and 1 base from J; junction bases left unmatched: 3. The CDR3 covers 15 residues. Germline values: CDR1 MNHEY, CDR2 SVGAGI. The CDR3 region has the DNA TGTGCCAGCAGCCGGGGAGGGTCTGGGGCCAACGTCCTGACTTTC. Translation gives CASSRGGSGANVLTF.

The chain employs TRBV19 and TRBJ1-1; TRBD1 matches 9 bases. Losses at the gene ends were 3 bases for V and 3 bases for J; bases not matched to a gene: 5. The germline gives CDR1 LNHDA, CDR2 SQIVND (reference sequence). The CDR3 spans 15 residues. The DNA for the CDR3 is TGTGCCAGTAGTATTTACAGGGGGCGTGACACTGAAGCTTTCTTT. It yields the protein CASSIYRGRDTEAFF.

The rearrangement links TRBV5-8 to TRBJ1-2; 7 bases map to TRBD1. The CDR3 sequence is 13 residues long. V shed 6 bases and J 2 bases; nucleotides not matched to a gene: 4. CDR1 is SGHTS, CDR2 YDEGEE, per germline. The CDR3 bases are TGTGCCAGCAAAGGCAGGGGGAACTATGGCTACACCTTC. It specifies CASKGRGNYGYTF.

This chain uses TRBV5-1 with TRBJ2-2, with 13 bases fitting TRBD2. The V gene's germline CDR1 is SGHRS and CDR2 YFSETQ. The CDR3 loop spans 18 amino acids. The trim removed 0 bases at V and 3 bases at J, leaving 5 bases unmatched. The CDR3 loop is CASSLGTSGGPHTGELFF. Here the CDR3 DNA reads TGCGCCAGCAGCTTGGGGACTAGCGGGGGCCCTCACACCGGGGAGCTGTTTTTT.

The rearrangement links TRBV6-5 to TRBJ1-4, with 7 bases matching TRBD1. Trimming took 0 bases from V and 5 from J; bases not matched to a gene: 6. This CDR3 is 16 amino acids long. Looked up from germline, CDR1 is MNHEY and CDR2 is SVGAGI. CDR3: CASSYSRAGGNEKLFF. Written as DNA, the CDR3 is TGTGCCAGCAGTTACTCCAGGGCAGGGGGGAATGAAAAACTGTTTTTT.

CDR3 DNA: TGTGCCAGCAGCTCCTCCGCTGGACAGGGACCCCTCGACGTC. As protein: CASSSSAGQGPLDV. This chain joins TRBV13 and TRBJ2-7; 8 nucleotides line up with TRBD1. The CDR3 length is 14 residues. Germline CDR1 PRHDT, CDR2 FYEKMQ (reference sequence).

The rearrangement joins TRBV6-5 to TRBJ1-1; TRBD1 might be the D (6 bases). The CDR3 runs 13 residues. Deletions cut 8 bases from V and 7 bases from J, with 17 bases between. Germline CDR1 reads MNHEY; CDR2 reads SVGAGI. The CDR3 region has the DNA TGTGCCAGCCTCAGCCAGACAGGATATGAAGCTTTCTTT. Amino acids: CASLSQTGYEAFF.

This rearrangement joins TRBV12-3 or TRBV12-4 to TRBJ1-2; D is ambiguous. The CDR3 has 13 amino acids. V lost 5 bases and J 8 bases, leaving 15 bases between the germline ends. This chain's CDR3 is CASSLDWFGGYTF. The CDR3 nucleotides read TGTGCCAGCAGTCTTGACTGGTTTGGGGGCTACACCTTC.

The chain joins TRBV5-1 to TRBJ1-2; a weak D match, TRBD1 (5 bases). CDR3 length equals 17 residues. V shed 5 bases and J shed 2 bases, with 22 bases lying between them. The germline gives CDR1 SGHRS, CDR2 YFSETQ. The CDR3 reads CASRFWGWSRNNYGYTF. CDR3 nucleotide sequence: TGCGCCAGCAGGTTTTGGGGCTGGAGCAGAAACAACTATGGCTACACCTTC.

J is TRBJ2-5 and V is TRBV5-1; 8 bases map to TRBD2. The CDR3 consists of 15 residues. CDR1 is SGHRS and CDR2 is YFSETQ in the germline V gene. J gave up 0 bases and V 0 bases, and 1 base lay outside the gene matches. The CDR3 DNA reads TGCGCCAGCAGCTTGGGCGGGGGGAACCAAGAGACCCAGTACTTC. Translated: CASSLGGGNQETQYF.

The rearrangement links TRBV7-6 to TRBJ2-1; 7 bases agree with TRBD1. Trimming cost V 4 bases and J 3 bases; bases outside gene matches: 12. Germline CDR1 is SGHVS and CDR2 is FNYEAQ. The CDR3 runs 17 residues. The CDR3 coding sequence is TGTGCCAGCAGCTCTACTGCCGGGACAGCAAACTACAATGAGCAGTTCTTC. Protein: CASSSTAGTANYNEQFF. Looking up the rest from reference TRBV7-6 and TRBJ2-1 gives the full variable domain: GAGVSQSPRYKVTKRGQDVALRCDPISGHVSLYWYRQALGQGPEFLTYFNYEAQQDKSGLPNDRFSAERPEGSISTLTIQRTEQRDSAMYRCASSSTAGTANYNEQFFGPGTRLTVL.

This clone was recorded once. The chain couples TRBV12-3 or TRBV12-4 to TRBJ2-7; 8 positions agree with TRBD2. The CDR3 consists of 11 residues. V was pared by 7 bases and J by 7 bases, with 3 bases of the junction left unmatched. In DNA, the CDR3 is TGTGCCAGCACTCCGGGAGGGGAGCAGTACTTC. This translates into CASTPGGEQYF.

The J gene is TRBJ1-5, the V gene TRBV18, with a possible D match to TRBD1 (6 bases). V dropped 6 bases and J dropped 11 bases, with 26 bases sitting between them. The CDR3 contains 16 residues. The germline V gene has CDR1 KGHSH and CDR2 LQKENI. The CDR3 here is CASSQGLPTGSGSQHF. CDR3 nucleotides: TGTGCCAGCTCCCAGGGCCTCCCTACAGGGTCCGGATCCCAGCATTTT.

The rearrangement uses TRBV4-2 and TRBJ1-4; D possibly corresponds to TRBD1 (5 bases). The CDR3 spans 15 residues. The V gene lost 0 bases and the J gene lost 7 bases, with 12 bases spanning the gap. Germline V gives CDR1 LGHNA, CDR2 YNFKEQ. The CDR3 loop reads CASSQDFRQGEKLFF. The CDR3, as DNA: TGTGCCAGCAGCCAAGATTTTCGGCAGGGTGAAAAACTGTTTTTT.

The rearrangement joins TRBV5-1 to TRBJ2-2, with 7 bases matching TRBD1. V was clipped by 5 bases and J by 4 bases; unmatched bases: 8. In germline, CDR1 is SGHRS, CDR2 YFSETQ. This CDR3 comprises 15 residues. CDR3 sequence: CASSPAGGVTGELFF. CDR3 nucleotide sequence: TGCGCCAGCAGTCCAGCAGGGGGAGTCACCGGGGAGCTGTTTTTT.

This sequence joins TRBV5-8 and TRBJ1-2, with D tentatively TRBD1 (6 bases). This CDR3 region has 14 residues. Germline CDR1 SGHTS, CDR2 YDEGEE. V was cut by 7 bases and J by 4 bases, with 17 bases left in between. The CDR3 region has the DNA TGTGCCAGCGGGCTACAGGGAATAGGCTATGGCTACACCTTC. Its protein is CASGLQGIGYGYTF.

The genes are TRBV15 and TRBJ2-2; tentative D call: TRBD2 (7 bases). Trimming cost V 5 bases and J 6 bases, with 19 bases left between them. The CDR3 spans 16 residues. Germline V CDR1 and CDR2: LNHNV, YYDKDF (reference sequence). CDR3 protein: CATSAATGGRAGELFF. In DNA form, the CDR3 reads TGTGCCACCAGCGCCGCGACCGGGGGGCGCGCCGGGGAGCTGTTTTTT.

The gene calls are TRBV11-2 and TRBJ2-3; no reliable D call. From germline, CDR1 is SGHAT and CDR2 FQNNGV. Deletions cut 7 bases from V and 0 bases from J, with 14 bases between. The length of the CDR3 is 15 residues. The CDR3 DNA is TGTGCCAGCACCGTATTATCCTTGAGCACAGATACGCAGTATTTT. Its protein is CASTVLSLSTDTQYF.

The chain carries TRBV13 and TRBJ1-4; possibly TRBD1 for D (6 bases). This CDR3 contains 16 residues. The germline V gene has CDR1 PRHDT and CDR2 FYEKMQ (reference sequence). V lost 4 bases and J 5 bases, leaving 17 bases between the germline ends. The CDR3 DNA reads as TGTGCCAGCAGCTACAGGGTTTCGGCGATCAATGAAAAACTGTTTTTT. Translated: CASSYRVSAINEKLFF. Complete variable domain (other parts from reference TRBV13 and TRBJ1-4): AAGVIQSPRHLIKEKRETATLKCYPIPRHDTVYWYQQGPGQDPQFLISFYEKMQSDKGSIPDRFSAQQFSDYHSELNMSSLELGDSALYFCASSYRVSAINEKLFFGSGTQLSVL.

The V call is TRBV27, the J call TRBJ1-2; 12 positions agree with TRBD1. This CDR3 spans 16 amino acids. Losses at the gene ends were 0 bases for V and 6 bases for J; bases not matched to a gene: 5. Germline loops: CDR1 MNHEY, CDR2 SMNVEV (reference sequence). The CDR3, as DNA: TGTGCCAGCAGTTTATCGAGGGGACAGGGGGCAGATGGCTACACCTTC. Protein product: CASSLSRGQGADGYTF.

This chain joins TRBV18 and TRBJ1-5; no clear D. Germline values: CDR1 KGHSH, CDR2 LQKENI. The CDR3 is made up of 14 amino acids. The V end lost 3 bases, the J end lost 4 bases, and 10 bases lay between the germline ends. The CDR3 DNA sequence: TGTGCCAGCTCACCGGCGGAGGAAAATCAGCCCCAGCATTTT. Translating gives CASSPAEENQPQHF.

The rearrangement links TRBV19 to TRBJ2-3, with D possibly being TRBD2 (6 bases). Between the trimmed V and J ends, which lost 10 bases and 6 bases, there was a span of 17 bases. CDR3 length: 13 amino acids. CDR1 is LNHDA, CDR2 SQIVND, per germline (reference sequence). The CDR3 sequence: CATLRRGRDTQYF. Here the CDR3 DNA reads TGTGCCACCCTAAGGAGGGGACGGGATACGCAGTATTTT.

In nucleotides, the CDR3 is TGCGCCAGCAGCCAAGATCTATCCACTGAAGCTTTCTTT. It translates to CASSQDLSTEAFF. V and J are TRBV4-1 and TRBJ1-1, with D unresolved. CDR3 length: 13 residues. Trimming shortened V by 0 bases and J by 4 bases, and 6 bases separated the two germline ends. The germline V gene encodes CDR1 MGHRA and CDR2 YSYEKL.

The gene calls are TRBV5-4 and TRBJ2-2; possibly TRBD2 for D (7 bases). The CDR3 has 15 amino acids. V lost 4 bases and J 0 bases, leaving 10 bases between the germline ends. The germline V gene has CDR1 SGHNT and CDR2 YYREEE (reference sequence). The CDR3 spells CASSGGGANTGELFF. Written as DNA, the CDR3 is TGTGCCAGCAGCGGGGGGGGCGCGAACACCGGGGAGCTGTTTTTT.

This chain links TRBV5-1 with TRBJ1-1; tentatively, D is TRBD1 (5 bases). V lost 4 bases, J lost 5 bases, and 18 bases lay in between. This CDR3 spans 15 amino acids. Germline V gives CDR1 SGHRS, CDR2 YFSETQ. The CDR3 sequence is CASSDAPGFGTEAFF. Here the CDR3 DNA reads TGCGCCAGCAGCGACGCTCCAGGGTTCGGGACTGAAGCTTTCTTT. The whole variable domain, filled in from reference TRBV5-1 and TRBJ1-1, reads KAGVTQTPRYLIKTRGQQVTLSCSPISGHRSVSWYQQTPGQGLQFLFEYFSETQRNKGNFPGRFSGRQFSNSRSEMNVSTLELGDSALYLCASSDAPGFGTEAFFGQGTRLTVV.

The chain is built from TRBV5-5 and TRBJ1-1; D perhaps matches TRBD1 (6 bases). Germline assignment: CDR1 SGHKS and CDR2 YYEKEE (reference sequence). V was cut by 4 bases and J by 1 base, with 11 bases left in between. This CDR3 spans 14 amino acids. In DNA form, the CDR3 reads TGTGCCAGCAGCAGTTTACAGGGGAACACTGAAGCTTTCTTT. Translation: CASSSLQGNTEAFF.

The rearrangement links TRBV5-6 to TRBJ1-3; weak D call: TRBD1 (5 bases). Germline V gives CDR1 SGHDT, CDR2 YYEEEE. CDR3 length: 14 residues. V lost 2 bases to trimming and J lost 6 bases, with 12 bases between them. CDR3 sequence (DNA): TGTGCCAGCAGCTTTGGCAGGGTCGAAAACACCATATATTTT. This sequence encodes CASSFGRVENTIYF. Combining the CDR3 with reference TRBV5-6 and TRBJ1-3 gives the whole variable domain DAGVTQSPTHLIKTRGQQVTLRCSPKSGHDTVSWYQQALGQGPQFIFQYYEEEERQRGNFPDRFSGHQFPNYSSELNVNALLLGDSALYLCASSFGRVENTIYFGEGSWLTVV.

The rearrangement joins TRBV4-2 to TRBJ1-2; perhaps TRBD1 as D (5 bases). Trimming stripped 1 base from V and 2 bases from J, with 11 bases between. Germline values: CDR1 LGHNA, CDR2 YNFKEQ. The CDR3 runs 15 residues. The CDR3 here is CASSQVGAWNYGYTF. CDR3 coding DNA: TGTGCCAGCAGCCAAGTTGGGGCATGGAACTATGGCTACACCTTC.